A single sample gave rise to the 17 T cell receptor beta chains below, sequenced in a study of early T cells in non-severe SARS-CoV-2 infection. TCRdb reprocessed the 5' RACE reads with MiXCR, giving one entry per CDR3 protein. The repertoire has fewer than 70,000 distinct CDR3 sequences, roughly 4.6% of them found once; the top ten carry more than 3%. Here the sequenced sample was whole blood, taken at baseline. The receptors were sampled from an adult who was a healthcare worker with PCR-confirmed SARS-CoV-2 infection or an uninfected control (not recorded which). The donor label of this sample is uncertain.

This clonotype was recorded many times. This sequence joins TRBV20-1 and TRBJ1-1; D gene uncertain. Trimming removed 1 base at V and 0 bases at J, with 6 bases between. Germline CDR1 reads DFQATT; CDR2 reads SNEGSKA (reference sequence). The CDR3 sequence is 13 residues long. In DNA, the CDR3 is TGCAGTGCTAGAGCTATAATGAACACTGAAGCTTTCTTT. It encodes CSARAIMNTEAFF.

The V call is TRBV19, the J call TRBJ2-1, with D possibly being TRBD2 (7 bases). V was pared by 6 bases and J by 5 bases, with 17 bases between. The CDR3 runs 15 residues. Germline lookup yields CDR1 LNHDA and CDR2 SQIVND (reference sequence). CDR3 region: CASSWGGARDNEQFF. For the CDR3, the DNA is TGTGCCAGTAGCTGGGGGGGCGCGAGGGACAATGAGCAGTTCTTC.

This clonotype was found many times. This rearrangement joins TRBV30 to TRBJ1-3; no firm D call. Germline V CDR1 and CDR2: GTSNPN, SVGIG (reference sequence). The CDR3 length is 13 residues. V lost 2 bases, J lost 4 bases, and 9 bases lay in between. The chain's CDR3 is CAWSPGEGNTIYF. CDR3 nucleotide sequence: TGTGCCTGGAGTCCCGGGGAAGGAAACACCATATATTTT.

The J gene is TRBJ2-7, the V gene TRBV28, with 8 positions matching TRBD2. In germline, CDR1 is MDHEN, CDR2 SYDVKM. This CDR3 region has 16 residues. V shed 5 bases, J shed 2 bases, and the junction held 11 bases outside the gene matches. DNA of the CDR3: TGTGCCAGCAGTCCCATGGGGCGGGGGGTTACCTACGAGCAGTACTTC. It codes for CASSPMGRGVTYEQYF.

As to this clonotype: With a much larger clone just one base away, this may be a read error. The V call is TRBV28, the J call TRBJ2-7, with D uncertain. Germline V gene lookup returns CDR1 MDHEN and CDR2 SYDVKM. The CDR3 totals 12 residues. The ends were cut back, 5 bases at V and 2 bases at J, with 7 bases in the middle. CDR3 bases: TGTGCCAGCAGTATTTTCGCCTACGAGCAGTACTTC. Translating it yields CASSIFAYEQYF. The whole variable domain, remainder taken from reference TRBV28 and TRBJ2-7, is DVKVTQSSRYLVKRTGEKVFLECVQDMDHENMFWYRQDPGLGLRLIYFSYDVKMKEKGDIPEGYSVSREKKERFSLILESASTNQTSMYLCASSIFAYEQYFGPGTRLTVT.

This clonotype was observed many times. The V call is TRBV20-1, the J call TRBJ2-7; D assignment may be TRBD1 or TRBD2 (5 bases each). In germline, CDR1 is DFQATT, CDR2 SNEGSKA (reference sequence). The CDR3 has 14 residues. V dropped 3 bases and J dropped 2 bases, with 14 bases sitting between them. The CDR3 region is CSASVGGGTYEQYF. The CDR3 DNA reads TGCAGTGCTAGCGTGGGTGGGGGAACCTACGAGCAGTACTTC.

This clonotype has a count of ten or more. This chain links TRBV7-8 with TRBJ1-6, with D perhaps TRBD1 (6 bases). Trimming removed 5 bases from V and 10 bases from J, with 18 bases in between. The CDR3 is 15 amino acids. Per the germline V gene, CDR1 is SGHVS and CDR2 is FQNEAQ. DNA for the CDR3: TGTGCCAGCAGCCCTAGGGGGGGGGCTAACTCACCCCTCCACTTT. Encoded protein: CASSPRGGANSPLHF.

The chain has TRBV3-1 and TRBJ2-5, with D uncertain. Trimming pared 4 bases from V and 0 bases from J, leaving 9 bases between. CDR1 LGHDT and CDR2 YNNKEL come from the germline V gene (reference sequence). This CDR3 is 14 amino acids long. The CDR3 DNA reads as TGTGCCAGCAGCCCCAGACCGAACCAAGAGACCCAGTACTTC. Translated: CASSPRPNQETQYF.

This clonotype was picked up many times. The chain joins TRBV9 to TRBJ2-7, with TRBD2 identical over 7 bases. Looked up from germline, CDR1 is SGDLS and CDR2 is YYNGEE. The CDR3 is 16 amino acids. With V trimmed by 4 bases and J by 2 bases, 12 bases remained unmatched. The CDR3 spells CASSPREGLRPYEQYF. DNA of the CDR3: TGTGCCAGCAGCCCTAGGGAGGGGTTGAGGCCCTACGAGCAGTACTTC.

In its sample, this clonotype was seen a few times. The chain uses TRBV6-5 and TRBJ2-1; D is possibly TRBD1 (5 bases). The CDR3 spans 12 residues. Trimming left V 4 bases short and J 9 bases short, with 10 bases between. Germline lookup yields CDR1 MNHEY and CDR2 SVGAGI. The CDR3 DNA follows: TGTGCCAGCAGTTCCGACAGTTCTGAGCAGTTCTTC. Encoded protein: CASSSDSSEQFF.

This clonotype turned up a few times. In DNA form, the CDR3 reads TGTGCCAGTAGTCTCTTGACAGGGCCGAAGGAAAAACTGTTTTTT. Its translation is CASSLLTGPKEKLFF. The chain couples TRBV19 to TRBJ1-4; 7 bases align to TRBD1. The junction had 11 bases not matched to a gene; V was cut back by 5 bases and J by 8 bases. CDR1 is LNHDA and CDR2 is SQIVND in the germline V gene (reference sequence). The CDR3 covers 15 residues.

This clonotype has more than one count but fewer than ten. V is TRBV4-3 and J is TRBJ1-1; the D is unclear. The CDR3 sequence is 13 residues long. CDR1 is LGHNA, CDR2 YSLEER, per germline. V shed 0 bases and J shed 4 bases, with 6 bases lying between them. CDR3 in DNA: TGCGCCAGCAGCCAAGACACTAGCACTGAAGCTTTCTTT. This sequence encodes CASSQDTSTEAFF.

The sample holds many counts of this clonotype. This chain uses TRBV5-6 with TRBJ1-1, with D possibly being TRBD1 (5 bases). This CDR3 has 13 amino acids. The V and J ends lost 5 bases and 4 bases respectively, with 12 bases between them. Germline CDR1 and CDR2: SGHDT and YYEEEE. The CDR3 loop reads CASRKGLPTEAFF. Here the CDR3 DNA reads TGTGCCAGCAGGAAGGGGTTACCCACTGAAGCTTTCTTT.

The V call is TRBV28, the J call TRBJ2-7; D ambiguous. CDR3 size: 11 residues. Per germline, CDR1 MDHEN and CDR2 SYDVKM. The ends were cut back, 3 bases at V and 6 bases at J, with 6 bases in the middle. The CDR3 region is CASSFMGEQYF. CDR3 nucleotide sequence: TGTGCCAGCAGTTTCATGGGCGAGCAGTACTTC.

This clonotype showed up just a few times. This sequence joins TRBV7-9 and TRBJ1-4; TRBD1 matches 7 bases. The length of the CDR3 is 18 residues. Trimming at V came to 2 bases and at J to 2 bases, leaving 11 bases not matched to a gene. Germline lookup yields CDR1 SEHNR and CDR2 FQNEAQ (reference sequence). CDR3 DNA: TGTGCCAGCAGCTTACCAAGGGGGCGCAGATTGACTAATGAAAAACTGTTTTTT. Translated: CASSLPRGRRLTNEKLFF.

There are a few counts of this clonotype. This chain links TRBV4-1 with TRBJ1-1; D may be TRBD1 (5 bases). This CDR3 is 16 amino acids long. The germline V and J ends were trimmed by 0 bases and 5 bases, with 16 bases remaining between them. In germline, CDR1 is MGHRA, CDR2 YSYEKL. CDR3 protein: CASSQEKVRGRTEAFF. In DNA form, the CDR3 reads TGCGCCAGCAGCCAAGAGAAGGTTAGGGGACGTACTGAAGCTTTCTTT.

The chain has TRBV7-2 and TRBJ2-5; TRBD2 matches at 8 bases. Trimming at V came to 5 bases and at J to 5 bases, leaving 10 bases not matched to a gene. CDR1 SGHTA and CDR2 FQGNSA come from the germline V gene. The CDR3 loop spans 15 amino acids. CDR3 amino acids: CASSEANGGAETQYF. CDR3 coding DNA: TGTGCCAGCAGCGAAGCAAACGGGGGGGCTGAGACCCAGTACTTC.